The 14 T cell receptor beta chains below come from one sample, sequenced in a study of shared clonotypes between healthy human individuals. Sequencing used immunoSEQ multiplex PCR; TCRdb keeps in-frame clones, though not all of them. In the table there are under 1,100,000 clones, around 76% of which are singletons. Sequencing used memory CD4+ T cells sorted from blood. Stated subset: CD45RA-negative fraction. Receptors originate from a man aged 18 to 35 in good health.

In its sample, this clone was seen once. The DNA for the CDR3 is TGTGCCAGCAGTGCGGGGACATTTCAGTACTTC. Translating gives CASSAGTFQYF. V and J are TRBV6-1 and TRBJ2-4; D may be TRBD1 (6 bases). Germline-derived CDR1 and CDR2 are MNHNS and SASEGT. The CDR3 covers 11 residues. V lost 4 bases and J lost 11, with 9 bases in between.

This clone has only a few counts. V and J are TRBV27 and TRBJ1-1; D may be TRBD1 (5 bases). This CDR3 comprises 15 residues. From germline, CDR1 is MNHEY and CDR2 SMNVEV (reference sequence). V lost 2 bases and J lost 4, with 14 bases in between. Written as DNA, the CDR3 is TGTGCCAGCAGTTTACGATCAGGGAGTTTCACTGAAGCTTTCTTT. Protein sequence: CASSLRSGSFTEAFF.

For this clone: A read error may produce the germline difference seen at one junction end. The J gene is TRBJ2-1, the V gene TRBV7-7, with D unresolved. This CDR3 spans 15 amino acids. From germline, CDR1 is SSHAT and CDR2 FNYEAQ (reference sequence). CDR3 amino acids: CASSSNRVNNNEQFF. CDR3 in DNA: TGTGCTAGCAGCTCTAACCGGGTTAATAACAATGAGCAGTTCTTC. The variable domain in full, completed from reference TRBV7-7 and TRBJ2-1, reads GAGVSQSPRYKVTKRGQDVTLRCDPISSHATLYWYQQALGQGPEFLTYFNYEAQPDKSGLPSDRFSAERPEGSISTLTIQRTEQRDSAMYRCASSSNRVNNNEQFFGPGTRLTVL.

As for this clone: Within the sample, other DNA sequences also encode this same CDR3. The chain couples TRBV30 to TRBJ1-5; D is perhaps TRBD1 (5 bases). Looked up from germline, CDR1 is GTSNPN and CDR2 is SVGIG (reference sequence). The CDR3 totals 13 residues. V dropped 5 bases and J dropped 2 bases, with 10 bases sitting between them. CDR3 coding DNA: TGTGCCTGGTCGGGGGGTGGCAATCAGCCCCAGCATTTT. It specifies CAWSGGGNQPQHF.

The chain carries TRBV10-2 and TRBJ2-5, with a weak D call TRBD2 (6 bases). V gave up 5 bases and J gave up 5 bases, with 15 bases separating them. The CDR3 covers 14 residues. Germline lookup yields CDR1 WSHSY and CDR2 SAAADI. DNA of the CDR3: TGCGCCAGCAGTTCCGGGCCTGGGGGGGAGACCCAGTACTTC. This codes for CASSSGPGGETQYF.

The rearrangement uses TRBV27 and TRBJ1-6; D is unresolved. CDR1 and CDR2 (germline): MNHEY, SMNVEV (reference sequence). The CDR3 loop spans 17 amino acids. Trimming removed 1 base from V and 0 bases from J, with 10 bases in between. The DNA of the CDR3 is TGTGCCAGCAGTTTATACCGGTTAAGCTCCTATAATTCACCCCTCCACTTT. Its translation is CASSLYRLSSYNSPLHF.

CDR3 coding DNA: TGTGCCAGCAGCTTGAAAAGGGGTATAGGATACCAGAACACCGGGGAGCTGTTTTTT. Protein: CASSLKRGIGYQNTGELFF. The chain uses TRBV5-8 and TRBJ2-2, with D possibly being TRBD1 (5 bases). The V gene's germline CDR1 is SGHTS and CDR2 YDEGEE. This CDR3 is built from 19 residues. Deletions cut 1 base from V and 1 base from J, with 20 bases between.

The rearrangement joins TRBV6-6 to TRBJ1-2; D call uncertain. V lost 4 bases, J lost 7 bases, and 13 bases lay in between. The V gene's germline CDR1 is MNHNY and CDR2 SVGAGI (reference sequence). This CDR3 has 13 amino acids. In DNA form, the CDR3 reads TGTGCCAGCAGTTTTGATCCCTCTGGTGGCTACACCTTC. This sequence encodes CASSFDPSGGYTF.

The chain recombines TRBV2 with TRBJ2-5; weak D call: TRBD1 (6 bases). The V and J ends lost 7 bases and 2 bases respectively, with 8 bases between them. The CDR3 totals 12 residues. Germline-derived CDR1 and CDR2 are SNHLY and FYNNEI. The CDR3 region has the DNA TGTGCCAGCACACAGGGTCAAGAGACCCAGTACTTC. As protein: CASTQGQETQYF.

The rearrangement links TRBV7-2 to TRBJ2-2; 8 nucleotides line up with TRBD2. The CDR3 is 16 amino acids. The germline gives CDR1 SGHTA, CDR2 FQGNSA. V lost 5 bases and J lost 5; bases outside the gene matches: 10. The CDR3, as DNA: TGTGCCAGCAGCCCTCTCCGGGGGGGCGTAACCGGGGAGCTGTTTTTT. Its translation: CASSPLRGGVTGELFF. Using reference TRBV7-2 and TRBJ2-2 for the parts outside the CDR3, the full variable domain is GAGVSQSPSNKVTEKGKDVELRCDPISGHTALYWYRQSLGQGLEFLIYFQGNSAPDKSGLPSDRFSAERTGGSVSTLTIQRTQQEDSAVYLCASSPLRGGVTGELFFGEGSRLTVL.

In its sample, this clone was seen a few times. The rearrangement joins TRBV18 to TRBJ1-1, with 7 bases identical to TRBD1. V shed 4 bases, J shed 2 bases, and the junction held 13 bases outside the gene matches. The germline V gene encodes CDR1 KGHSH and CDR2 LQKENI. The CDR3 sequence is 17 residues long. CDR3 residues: CASSLSTAQGTNTEAFF. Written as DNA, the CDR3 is TGTGCCAGCTCACTTTCCACGGCACAGGGGACAAACACTGAAGCTTTCTTT.

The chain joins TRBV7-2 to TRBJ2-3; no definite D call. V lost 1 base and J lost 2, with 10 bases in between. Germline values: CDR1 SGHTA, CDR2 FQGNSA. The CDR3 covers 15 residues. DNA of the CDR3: TGTGCCAGCAGCTTAGTTCCGGCTTCCACAGATACGCAGTATTTT. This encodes CASSLVPASTDTQYF.

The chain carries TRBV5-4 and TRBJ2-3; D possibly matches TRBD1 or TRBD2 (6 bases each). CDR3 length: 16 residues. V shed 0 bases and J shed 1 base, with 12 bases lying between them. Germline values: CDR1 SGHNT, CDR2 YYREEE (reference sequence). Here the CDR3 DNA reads TGTGCCAGCAGCTTGGATGGGGGGCGAGGCACAGATACGCAGTATTTT. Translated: CASSLDGGRGTDTQYF. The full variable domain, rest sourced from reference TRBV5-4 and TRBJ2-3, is ETGVTQSPTHLIKTRGQQVTLRCSSQSGHNTVSWYQQALGQGPQFIFQYYREEENGRGNFPPRFSGLQFPNYSSELNVNALELDDSALYLCASSLDGGRGTDTQYFGPGTRLTVL.

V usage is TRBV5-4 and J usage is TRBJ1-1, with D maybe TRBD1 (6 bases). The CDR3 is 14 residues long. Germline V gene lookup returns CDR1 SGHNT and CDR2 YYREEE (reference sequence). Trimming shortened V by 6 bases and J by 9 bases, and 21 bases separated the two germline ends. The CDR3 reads CASNPEGGGHKAFF. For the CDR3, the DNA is TGTGCCAGCAACCCGGAGGGGGGCGGTCATAAAGCTTTCTTT. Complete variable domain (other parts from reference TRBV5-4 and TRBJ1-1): ETGVTQSPTHLIKTRGQQVTLRCSSQSGHNTVSWYQQALGQGPQFIFQYYREEENGRGNFPPRFSGLQFPNYSSELNVNALELDDSALYLCASNPEGGGHKAFFGQGTRLTVV.